This TCR beta chain is drawn from a study of graft-versus-host responses after intestinal transplantation. Broader study findings: GvH clone levels peaked in circulation, and this peak was associated with early post-transplant HvG declines.

Generated by immunoSEQ multiplex PCR, the TCRdb table keeps only in-frame clones and is missing some. This sample carries over 100,000 clones, 85% to 95% of them seen once, and the ten largest clones take 0.9% to 1.5%. CDR1 is LNHDA, CDR2 SQIVND, per germline (reference sequence). This CDR3 region has 18 residues. Trimming at V came to 6 bases and at J to 5 bases, leaving 12 bases not matched to a gene. In regard to this clone: Antigen unknown.

This TCR was recovered from a human donor who was the organ donor for an intestinal transplant. The chain has TRBV19 and TRBJ2-3; 15 bases agree with TRBD2. The material was unstimulated CD8+ T cells sorted from spleen or lymph node cells, obtained before transplant. The CDR3 loop is CASRASRTSGRAQDTQYF. In DNA form, the CDR3 reads TGTGCCAGTAGGGCGAGCCGGACTAGCGGGAGGGCCCAAGATACGCAGTATTTT.